These T cell receptor beta chains were read from a single sample in a study of blood T cell repertoires in COVID-19. The assay was immunoSEQ multiplex PCR, and TCRdb's table has in-frame clones only and misses some. The sample contains roughly 240,000 clones, about four fifths of which appear only once. The sample comprised PBMCs or T cells enriched from blood (not recorded which). All receptors come from a woman aged 40-49 years who had been exposed to COVID-19. Each CDR3 is given with its conserved first and last residue. The D gene is left open where the match is weak. Clone size appears in some rows only: once, few, many, or a class for an expanded clone.

>.|.|TRBV6-6|TRBJ2-7
CASSPSPGTSFTYEQYF
TGTGCCAGCAGTCCTTCACCCGGGACATCATTCACCTACGAGCAGTACTTC
>TRBD1|.|TRBV16|TRBJ1-6
CASSQSGQSNSPLHF
TGTGCCAGCAGCCAATCGGGACAGAGCAATTCACCCCTCCACTTT
>.|.|TRBV28|TRBJ1-6
CASRFGLQSSPLHF
TGTGCCAGCCGGTTTGGACTGCAATCTTCACCCCTCCACTTT
>.|.|TRBV25-1|TRBJ1-1
CASSGGGEAFF
TGTGCCAGCAGTGGAGGGGGTGAAGCTTTCTTT
>.|.|TRBV7-8|TRBJ1-2
CASSLEGRGNYGYTF
TGTGCCAGCAGCTTAGAGGGCAGGGGCAACTATGGCTACACCTTC
>TRBD1|once|TRBV5-1|TRBJ2-3
CASSLDGTGLSTDTQYF
TGCGCCAGCAGCTTGGATGGGACAGGGCTCTCCACAGATACGCAGTATTTT
>TRBD1|.|TRBV12-3/TRBV12-4|TRBJ2-1
CASSPGGGNEQFF
TGTGCCAGCTCCCCAGGGGGCGGGAATGAGCAGTTCTTC
>TRBD1|.|TRBV12-3/TRBV12-4|TRBJ1-1
CASRQGDTEAFF
TGTGCCAGCCGGCAGGGGGACACTGAAGCTTTCTTT
>.|.|TRBV9|TRBJ2-3
CASSVSLVSDTQYF
TGTGCCAGCAGCGTATCACTAGTGTCAGATACGCAGTATTTT
>.|.|TRBV27|TRBJ1-4
CASSFGARSEKLFF
TGTGCCAGCAGTTTTGGGGCGCGGAGTGAAAAACTGTTTTTT
>TRBD1|few|TRBV7-9|TRBJ2-1
CASSFTRGPNEQFF
TGTGCCAGCAGCTTCACCAGGGGGCCGAATGAGCAGTTCTTC
>.|.|TRBV27|TRBJ1-2
CASSFPTGGGYTF
TGTGCCAGCAGTTTCCCCACCGGGGGTGGCTACACCTTC
>TRBD2|.|TRBV7-2|TRBJ2-3
CASSSYPRLAGGDTQYF
TGTGCCAGCAGCTCTTACCCCAGACTAGCGGGGGGAGATACGCAGTATTTT
>.|.|TRBV5-5|TRBJ1-2
CASSFLPLGVSHYGYTF
TGTGCCAGCAGCTTCCTCCCCTTAGGGGTCTCGCACTATGGCTACACCTTC
>.|few|TRBV7-8|TRBJ1-4
CASSFGQHNEKLFF
TGTGCCAGCAGCTTCGGACAACATAATGAAAAACTGTTTTTT
>.|once|TRBV27|TRBJ1-1
CASRTPNTEAFF
TGTGCCAGCAGGACTCCGAACACTGAAGCTTTCTTT
>TRBD1|few|TRBV2|TRBJ1-2
CASTGTGLDNYGYTF
TGTGCCAGCACCGGGACAGGGTTAGATAACTATGGCTACACCTTC
>.|.|TRBV15|TRBJ1-1
CATSRGGSRGEAFF
TGTGCCACCAGCAGAGGGGGCTCCAGGGGTGAAGCTTTCTTT
>TRBD2|.|TRBV27|TRBJ2-3
CASSLGLAATDTQYF
TGTGCCAGCAGTTTAGGACTAGCGGCCACAGATACGCAGTATTTT
>.|many|TRBV4-2|TRBJ1-2
CASSQEREGNYGYTF
TGTGCCAGCAGCCAAGAACGGGAAGGGAACTATGGCTACACCTTC
>TRBD2|.|TRBV4-2|TRBJ2-1
CASSQVTGGDYNEQFF
TGTGCCAGCAGCCAAGTAACCGGGGGGGACTACAATGAGCAGTTCTTC
>TRBD1|.|TRBV6-2/TRBV6-3|TRBJ2-1
CASSSWTGTVDNEQFF
TGTGCCAGCAGTTCGTGGACAGGGACGGTGGATAATGAGCAGTTCTTC
>.|.|TRBV3-1/TRBV3-2|TRBJ2-3
CASSQSTDTQYF
TGTGCCAGCAGCCAATCGACAGATACGCAGTATTTT
>.|.|TRBV6-5|TRBJ1-2
CASSYSAAVNYGYTF
TGTGCCAGCAGTTACTCGGCGGCAGTGAACTATGGCTACACCTTC
>TRBD2|.|TRBV7-2|TRBJ2-1
CASSLGLAGGVEQFF
TGTGCCAGCAGCTTGGGACTAGCGGGGGGTGTTGAGCAGTTCTTC
>.|.|TRBV4-3|TRBJ2-2
CASSRGLAVVGELFF
TGCGCCAGCAGCCGGGGGCTAGCGGTCGTCGGGGAGCTGTTTTTT
>TRBD2|.|TRBV13|TRBJ2-1
CASSFTGTTQNNEQFF
TGTGCCAGCAGCTTCACTGGGACTACACAAAACAATGAGCAGTTCTTC
>.|.|TRBV12-5|TRBJ1-1
CASVRRLNTEAFF
TGTGCTAGTGTTCGCAGGCTGAACACTGAAGCTTTCTTT
>.|once|TRBV6-5|TRBJ2-1
CASKAGVYNEQFF
TGTGCCAGCAAAGCGGGCGTCTACAATGAGCAGTTCTTC
>TRBD1|.|TRBV2|TRBJ1-1
CASTGQALLGEAFF
TGTGCCAGCACCGGACAGGCGTTGTTGGGTGAAGCTTTCTTT
>TRBD1|.|TRBV5-1|TRBJ1-2
CASRQETGILIDGYTF
TGCGCCAGCAGACAAGAGACAGGGATATTGATCGATGGCTACACCTTC
>.|.|TRBV2|TRBJ1-1
CASRMTIAGGVGGTEAFF
TGTGCCAGCAGGATGACCATCGCGGGCGGCGTGGGGGGAACTGAAGCTTTCTTT
>.|few|TRBV19|TRBJ1-1
CASSPRGAGTEAFF
TGTGCCAGTAGTCCCCGGGGAGCTGGCACTGAAGCTTTCTTT
>TRBD2|.|TRBV9|TRBJ2-1
CASSTWTSGGEQFF
TGTGCCAGCAGCACCTGGACTAGTGGGGGTGAGCAGTTCTTC
>TRBD1|.|TRBV19|TRBJ2-1
CASSIDRGQRNEQFF
TGTGCCAGTAGTATAGATCGGGGACAGAGGAATGAGCAGTTCTTC
>TRBD2|.|TRBV24-1|TRBJ2-1
CATSDLLYGAGGVNEQFF
TGTGCCACCAGTGACCTCCTGTACGGTGCGGGGGGGGTAAATGAGCAGTTCTTC
>TRBD1|.|TRBV19|TRBJ1-5
CASSISTGGRNQPQHF
TGTGCCAGTAGTATTAGTACAGGGGGTAGGAATCAGCCCCAGCATTTT
>TRBD2|.|TRBV5-1|TRBJ2-3
CASSLRRLATDTQYF
TGCGCCAGCAGCTTGAGGCGACTAGCAACAGATACGCAGTATTTT
>TRBD1|.|TRBV18|TRBJ1-5
CASSLAQATGAPHQPQHF
TGTGCCAGCTCACTAGCCCAAGCGACAGGGGCCCCGCATCAGCCCCAGCATTTT
>.|.|TRBV3-1/TRBV3-2|TRBJ1-5
CASSPGGNQPQHF
TGTGCCAGCAGCCCCGGCGGGAATCAGCCCCAGCATTTT
>TRBD2|.|TRBV7-8|TRBJ2-1
CASSTQPSGGSYNEQFF
TGTGCCAGCAGCACGCAACCTAGCGGGGGCTCCTACAATGAGCAGTTCTTC
>.|.|TRBV2|TRBJ2-2
CASSETAGTAGGELFF
TGTGCCAGCAGTGAGACCGCAGGTACTGCGGGCGGGGAGCTGTTTTTT
>TRBD1|.|TRBV7-3|TRBJ1-1
CASSFSTGSTEAFF
TGTGCCAGCAGCTTCTCGACAGGGAGCACTGAAGCTTTCTTT
>TRBD1|.|TRBV6-6|TRBJ1-3
CASSNPGTERIEGLKNTIYF
TGTGCCAGCAGCAACCCCGGGACAGAAAGAATAGAGGGATTAAAAAACACCATATATTTT
>.|.|TRBV29-1|TRBJ1-2
CSVGQGNNYGYTF
TGCAGCGTTGGTCAGGGCAATAACTATGGCTACACCTTC
>.|.|TRBV5-5|TRBJ1-1
CASSLYMNTEAFF
TGTGCCAGCAGCTTGTATATGAACACTGAAGCTTTCTTT
>TRBD1|.|TRBV7-9|TRBJ2-1
CASSSYPGTAYYNEQFF
TGTGCCAGCAGCTCCTACCCCGGGACAGCATACTACAATGAGCAGTTCTTC
>.|.|TRBV7-4|TRBJ2-3
CASSLAPRADTQYF
TGTGCCAGCAGCTTAGCGCCGAGGGCAGATACGCAGTATTTT
>TRBD1|.|TRBV5-1|TRBJ1-4
CASSLGQGAAGVEGLFF
TGCGCCAGCAGCTTAGGACAGGGGGCCGCCGGAGTGGAGGGCCTGTTTTTT
>.|.|TRBV7-2|TRBJ2-7
CASSTPGTYEQYF
TGTGCCAGCAGCACACCGGGGACCTACGAGCAGTACTTC
>.|.|TRBV5-1|TRBJ2-2
CASSTGTSNTGELFF
TGCGCCAGCAGTACCGGGACTTCGAACACCGGGGAGCTGTTTTTT
>.|.|TRBV5-1|TRBJ2-2
CASSLLGEDTGELFF
TGCGCCAGCAGCTTGTTAGGGGAAGACACCGGGGAGCTGTTTTTT
>.|few|TRBV7-8|TRBJ1-2
CASSISDSPIYGYTF
TGTGCCAGCAGCATAAGCGACAGCCCTATCTATGGCTACACCTTC
>TRBD1|.|TRBV2|TRBJ2-7
CASSPRTGVAYEQYF
TGTGCCAGCAGCCCCAGGACAGGGGTTGCGTACGAGCAGTACTTC